These 12 T cell receptor beta chains share one sample of origin, sequenced in a study of response to subunit inactivated influenza vaccine. TCRdb independently ran MiXCR on the RT-PCR reads; one entry per CDR3 protein. The sample has about 700,000 distinct CDR3 sequences, around 15% seen once; the top ten hold about 7.6%. This specimen consisted of PBMCs from blood, obtained around 15 days before vaccination. The receptor source for this set is a man aged 50 or older who received an inactivated influenza vaccine.

The V gene is TRBV30, the J gene TRBJ2-5; perhaps TRBD2 as D (6 bases). Germline lookup yields CDR1 GTSNPN and CDR2 SVGIG (reference sequence). The CDR3 spans 15 residues. Trimming took 5 bases from V and 5 from J, leaving 21 bases between them. The CDR3 bases are TGTGCCTGGGGTTCCGGGGCAGTCGGAGGGGAGACCCAGTACTTC. Its translation: CAWGSGAVGGETQYF.

In its sample, this clonotype was seen a few times. The chain links TRBV5-1 to TRBJ1-3; unclear D gene. Germline loops: CDR1 SGHRS, CDR2 YFSETQ. The CDR3 totals 15 residues. V lost 0 bases and J 3 bases, leaving 10 bases between the germline ends. The CDR3 sequence: CASSLGGDGGNTIYF. The CDR3 nucleotides are TGCGCCAGCAGCTTGGGCGGGGATGGTGGAAACACCATATATTTT.

The CDR3 loop is CASSLQGRGLILNEQFF. CDR3 sequence (DNA): TGTGCCAGCAGTTTACAGGGGCGGGGACTTATACTCAATGAGCAGTTCTTC. The V gene is TRBV28, the J gene TRBJ2-1, with D possibly called TRBD1 or TRBD2 (6 bases each). Trimming removed 2 bases from V and 6 bases from J, with 20 bases in between. Germline V gene sequence: CDR1 MDHEN, CDR2 SYDVKM. The CDR3 spans 17 residues.

The gene calls are TRBV5-5 and TRBJ2-1; D gene ambiguous. CDR3 size: 14 residues. The germline CDR1 and CDR2 sequences are SGHKS and YYEKEE (reference sequence). V was cut by 0 bases and J by 10 bases, with 14 bases left in between. The CDR3 loop is CASSLAVSRGEQFF. CDR3 nucleotide sequence: TGTGCCAGCAGCTTGGCCGTTAGCCGTGGCGAGCAGTTCTTC.

This CDR3 reads CATSNLNPTDTQYF. The DNA for the CDR3 is TGTGCCACCAGCAACCTGAATCCCACAGATACGCAGTATTTT. The chain joins TRBV15 to TRBJ2-3; D not certain. Germline loops: CDR1 LNHNV, CDR2 YYDKDF (reference sequence). The CDR3 runs to 14 residues. Trimming pared 4 bases from V and 2 bases from J, leaving 10 bases between. The entire variable domain, with the rest obtained from reference TRBV15 and TRBJ2-3, is as follows: DAMVIQNPRYQVTQFGKPVTLSCSQTLNHNVMYWYQQKSSQAPKLLFHYYDKDFNNEADTPDNFQSRRPNTSFCFLDIRSPGLGDTAMYLCATSNLNPTDTQYFGPGTRLTVL.

Only a few counts were recorded for this clonotype. The chain has TRBV5-6 and TRBJ2-7, with 7 bases aligning to TRBD1. The CDR3 loop spans 13 amino acids. V was pared by 0 bases and J by 5 bases, with 2 bases of the junction left unmatched. Germline-derived CDR1 and CDR2 are SGHDT and YYEEEE. The CDR3 bases are TGTGCCAGCAGCTTGGAGACAGGGAACGAGCAGTACTTC. This sequence encodes CASSLETGNEQYF.

This clonotype was seen a few times. One end of the junction fails to match germline, which may point to a read error. The rearrangement joins TRBV20-1 to TRBJ2-3, with a possible D match to TRBD2 (5 bases). Germline loops: CDR1 DFQATT, CDR2 SNEGSKA (reference sequence). The CDR3 consists of 16 residues. The CDR3 nucleotides are TGCTGTGCTAGAGATCTTCGAGGGTGGTCGACGGATACGCAGTATTTT. Its translation is CCARDLRGWSTDTQYF.

This clonotype appeared a few times. The chain carries TRBV28 and TRBJ1-3; no reliable D call. The germline CDR1 and CDR2 sequences are MDHEN and SYDVKM. V was pared by 2 bases and J by 1 base, with 12 bases between. This CDR3 has 16 residues. The CDR3 region has the DNA TGTGCCAGCAGTTTAGGAGGGAGCATATCTGGAAACACCATATATTTT. It yields the protein CASSLGGSISGNTIYF. Drawing the rest from reference TRBV28 and TRBJ1-3, the complete variable domain is DVKVTQSSRYLVKRTGEKVFLECVQDMDHENMFWYRQDPGLGLRLIYFSYDVKMKEKGDIPEGYSVSREKKERFSLILESASTNQTSMYLCASSLGGSISGNTIYFGEGSWLTVV.

This clonotype was counted only a few times. V is TRBV5-1 and J is TRBJ2-7, with TRBD1 identical over 9 bases. The CDR3 totals 15 residues. V shed 4 bases and J 2 bases; nucleotides not matched to a gene: 7. Germline V gene lookup returns CDR1 SGHRS and CDR2 YFSETQ. CDR3 coding DNA: TGCGCCAGCAGCGGCGGACAGGGGAAGGCCTACGAGCAGTACTTC. Translated, it gives CASSGGQGKAYEQYF.

This clonotype has a count of ten or more. This chain uses TRBV29-1 with TRBJ2-6, with a possible D match to TRBD1 (6 bases). V shed 4 bases and J shed 0 bases, with 16 bases lying between them. The germline V gene has CDR1 SQVTM and CDR2 ANQGSEA. The length of the CDR3 is 17 residues. The CDR3 coding sequence is TGCAGCGTTGCAACGGGACAAGCCCTCTCTGGGGCCAACGTCCTGACTTTC. The encoded protein is CSVATGQALSGANVLTF. The full variable domain, its missing parts supplied by reference TRBV29-1 and TRBJ2-6, is SAVISQKPSRDICQRGTSLTIQCQVDSQVTMMFWYRQQPGQSLTLIATANQGSEATYESGFVIDKFPISRPNLTFSTLTVSNMSPEDSSIYLCSVATGQALSGANVLTFGAGSRLTVL.

This clonotype appeared many times. This chain links TRBV11-2 with TRBJ2-5; D is perhaps TRBD2 (5 bases). Germline assignment: CDR1 SGHAT and CDR2 FQNNGV. Trimming removed 5 bases at V and 2 bases at J, with 12 bases between. The CDR3 totals 14 residues. Written as DNA, the CDR3 is TGTGCCAGCAGCCCGGAGCCGGGGCAAGAGACCCAGTACTTC. Its translation is CASSPEPGQETQYF.

This clonotype showed up just a few times. CDR3 in DNA: TGTGCCAGCAGCCCTCCGACAGGGAGGGCTTTCTTT. Its protein is CASSPPTGRAFF. This chain connects TRBV7-6 to TRBJ1-1, with 7 bases aligning to TRBD1. V shed 5 bases, J shed 11 bases, and the junction held 8 bases outside the gene matches. CDR3 length: 12 residues. Germline-derived CDR1 and CDR2 are SGHVS and FNYEAQ.